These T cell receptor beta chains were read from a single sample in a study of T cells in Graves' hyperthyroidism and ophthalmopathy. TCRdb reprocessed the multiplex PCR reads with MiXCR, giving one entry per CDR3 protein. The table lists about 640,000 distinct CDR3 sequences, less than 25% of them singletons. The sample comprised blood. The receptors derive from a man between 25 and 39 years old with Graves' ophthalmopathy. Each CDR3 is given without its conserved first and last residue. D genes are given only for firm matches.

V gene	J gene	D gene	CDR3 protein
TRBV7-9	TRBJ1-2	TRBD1	ASSPDRGQHYGYT
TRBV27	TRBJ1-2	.	ASSFAGNYGYT
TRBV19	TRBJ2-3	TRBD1	ASSNAGGRDTQY
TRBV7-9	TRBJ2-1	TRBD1	ASSSSRDRRNEQF
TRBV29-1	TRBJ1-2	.	SARRDYGYT
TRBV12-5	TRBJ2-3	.	ASGEGQTPTDTQY
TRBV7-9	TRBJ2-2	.	ASSFEGGVSGELF
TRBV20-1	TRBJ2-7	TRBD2	SAPGLAGTYEQY
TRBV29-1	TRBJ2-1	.	SVPRRPGAEQF
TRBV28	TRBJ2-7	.	ASSLPRSVEEQY
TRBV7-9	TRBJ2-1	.	ASSFPGPEQF
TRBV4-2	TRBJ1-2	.	ASSQDLPPCGYT
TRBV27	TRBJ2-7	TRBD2	ASSWTTEASGRAREQY
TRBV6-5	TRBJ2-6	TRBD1	ASSYGDRGAGANVLT
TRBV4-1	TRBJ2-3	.	ASSQLALGSTDTQY
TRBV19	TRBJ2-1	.	ASSAWRTDNEQF
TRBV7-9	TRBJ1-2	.	ASSFSISRGSVKPRNYGYT
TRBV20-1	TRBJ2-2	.	SARVSPKGNGELF
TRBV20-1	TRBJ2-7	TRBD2	SARGSPSSQY
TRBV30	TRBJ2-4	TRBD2	AWRTPGGREGLQY
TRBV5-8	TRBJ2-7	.	ASSTTGASSYEQY
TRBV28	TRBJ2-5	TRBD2	ASSPSSGSWKTQY
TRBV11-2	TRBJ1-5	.	ASSFVRVGNQPQH
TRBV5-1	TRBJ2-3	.	ASSSYRAGSTDTQY
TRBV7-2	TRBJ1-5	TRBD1	ASSLEQGWGSYQPQH
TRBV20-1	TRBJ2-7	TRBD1	SAGAGTGVAHEQY
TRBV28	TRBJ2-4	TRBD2	ASSSLTLAGGSDIQY
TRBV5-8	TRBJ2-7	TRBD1	ASSPGSRGRGEQY
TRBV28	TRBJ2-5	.	ASSLPREYQETQY
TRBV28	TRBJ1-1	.	ASSLDLRVGTEAF
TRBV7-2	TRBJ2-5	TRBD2	ASSFTGTSGETQY
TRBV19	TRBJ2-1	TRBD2	ASSTGLPNEQF
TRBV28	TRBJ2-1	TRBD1	ASSSTGGYNEQF
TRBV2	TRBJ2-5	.	ASSDETGARLTSQETQY
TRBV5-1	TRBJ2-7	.	ASSLGGGKSYEQY
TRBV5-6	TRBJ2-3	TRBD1	ASSWGQGESSTDTQY
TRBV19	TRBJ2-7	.	ASSIGLTHEQY
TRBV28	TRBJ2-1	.	ASRMSGEVNEQF
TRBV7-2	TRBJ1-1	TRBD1	ASSRTGGKVNTEAF
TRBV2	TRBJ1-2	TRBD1	ASSEETGDYGYT
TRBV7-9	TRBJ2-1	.	ASTDSLVHNEQF
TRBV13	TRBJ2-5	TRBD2	ASSLGLAGDETQY
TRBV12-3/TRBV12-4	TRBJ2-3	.	ASGSQGQTSGTGIYTQY
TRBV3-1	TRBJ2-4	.	ASSPNRGGVKNIQY
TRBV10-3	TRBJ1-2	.	AIADRDPHGYT
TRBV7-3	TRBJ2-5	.	ASSPTGNGGETQY
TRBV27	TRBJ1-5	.	ASSLSNGGNQPQH